These 30 T cell receptor beta chains originate from one sample sequenced in a study of human T cells and chemical hapten exposure. Time point defined: patch test 2, 6 weeks after DPC sensitization. Treatment described: therapeutic diphenylcyclopropenone sensitization with weekly scalp DPC. TCRdb independently ran MiXCR on the RACE reads; one entry per CDR3 protein. Of 75,000 to 90,000 distinct CDR3 sequences listed, more than 9% are singletons. Sequencing used whole blood, obtained in connection with sensitization to the hapten diphenylcyclopropenone (DPC). Every receptor here comes from a woman in her 50s with alopecia areata. Some clones in this sample may be carry-over from other donors' samples.

This clonotype was counted ten times or more. The rearrangement joins TRBV12-3 or TRBV12-4 to TRBJ1-1, with D perhaps TRBD1 (6 bases). Deletions cut 5 bases from V and 3 bases from J, with 10 bases between. This CDR3 is built from 13 residues. The CDR3 nucleotides read TGTGCCAGCAGTGGACAGCGTCACACTGAAGCTTTCTTT. It is translated as CASSGQRHTEAFF.

This clonotype qualifies as medium-sized (0.01 to 0.1%). The chain joins TRBV5-1 to TRBJ2-7; D is undetermined. The CDR3 consists of 16 residues. Germline V gives CDR1 SGHRS, CDR2 YFSETQ. The V gene lost 4 bases and the J gene lost 0 bases, with 17 bases spanning the gap. CDR3 DNA: TGCGCCAGCAGCCTGTGGGCAGGCTCTAGCTCCTACGAGCAGTACTTC. Its translation is CASSLWAGSSSYEQYF.

This clonotype has only a few counts. The chain recombines TRBV7-2 with TRBJ1-5; 7 bases are shared with TRBD1. There are 15 residues in the CDR3. CDR1 is SGHTA, CDR2 FQGNSA, per germline. The V segment lost 5 bases and the J segment 1 base; nucleotides outside the gene matches: 5. The chain's CDR3 is CASSPVRGSNQPQHF. CDR3 coding DNA: TGTGCCAGCAGCCCCGTCAGGGGGAGCAATCAGCCCCAGCATTTT.

This clonotype was recorded at least ten times. The rearrangement joins TRBV7-9 to TRBJ1-4; 9 bases agree with TRBD1. The ends lost 5 bases at V and 3 bases at J; junction bases unmatched: 1. Germline V gene data show CDR1 as SEHNR and CDR2 as FQNEAQ (reference sequence). The CDR3 is made up of 14 amino acids. CDR3 region: CASSGTGSNEKLFF. The CDR3, as DNA: TGTGCCAGCAGCGGGACAGGGTCTAATGAAAAACTGTTTTTT.

This clonotype was counted many times. The rearrangement links TRBV20-1 to TRBJ2-7; D is uncertain. Germline V gene sequence: CDR1 DFQATT, CDR2 SNEGSKA (reference sequence). This CDR3 is built from 12 residues. V was shortened by 1 base and J by 3 bases, with 7 bases between the two germline ends. The CDR3 region has the DNA TGCAGTGCTAGAGGGCTCGGCTACGAGCAGTACTTC. This translates into CSARGLGYEQYF.

The sample holds many counts of this clonotype. CDR3 bases: TGTGCCAGCAGTCCGCCTGCGGGGGTACGCAATTCACCCCTCCACTTT. It encodes CASSPPAGVRNSPLHF. V gene TRBV6-5 combines with J gene TRBJ1-6, with D possibly being TRBD1 (5 bases). V was cut by 5 bases and J by 7 bases, with 18 bases left in between. Germline CDR1 is MNHEY and CDR2 is SVGAGI. The CDR3 length is 16 residues.

This clonotype was counted at least ten times. J is TRBJ1-5 and V is TRBV2, with TRBD1 as a possible D gene (5 bases). The V gene lost 5 bases and the J gene lost 0 bases, with 8 bases spanning the gap. CDR1 SNHLY and CDR2 FYNNEI come from the germline V gene. The CDR3 is 14 amino acids. Here the CDR3 reads CASSRQNSNQPQHF. CDR3 DNA: TGTGCCAGCAGTAGACAGAATAGCAATCAGCCCCAGCATTTT.

This clonotype was observed a few times. DNA of the CDR3: TGTGCCAGCAGGTCGCCGGGACACGGGTACTTC. Amino acids: CASRSPGHGYF. The chain uses TRBV28 and TRBJ2-4; D is perhaps TRBD1 (6 bases). In germline, CDR1 is MDHEN, CDR2 SYDVKM. V lost 6 bases to trimming and J lost 15 bases, with 15 bases between them. This CDR3 spans 11 amino acids.

This clonotype showed up many times. This chain links TRBV19 with TRBJ2-2, with 13 bases fitting TRBD2. The CDR3 covers 17 residues. Trimming at V came to 3 bases and at J to 4 bases, leaving 5 bases not matched to a gene. CDR1 is LNHDA and CDR2 is SQIVND in the germline V gene (reference sequence). The CDR3 protein is CASSMTSGRNPTGELFF. CDR3 bases: TGTGCCAGTAGTATGACTAGCGGGAGGAATCCCACCGGGGAGCTGTTTTTT.

The chain carries TRBV5-5 and TRBJ1-4, with 10 bases fitting TRBD1. The ends lost 4 bases at V and 8 bases at J; junction bases unmatched: 8. Germline V gene lookup returns CDR1 SGHKS and CDR2 YYEKEE (reference sequence). The CDR3 loop spans 15 amino acids. CDR3 DNA: TGTGCCAGCAGCCTATGGACAGGGGGTGAGGAAAAACTGTTTTTT. It translates to CASSLWTGGEEKLFF.

The chain uses TRBV7-9 and TRBJ2-4; D might be TRBD1 (5 bases). The CDR3 totals 16 residues. Germline values: CDR1 SEHNR, CDR2 FQNEAQ (reference sequence). The ends were cut back, 5 bases at V and 2 bases at J, with 16 bases in the middle. The CDR3 protein is CASSQTLLGPKNIQYF. The DNA for the CDR3 is TGTGCCAGCAGCCAGACCCTATTGGGGCCCAAAAACATTCAGTACTTC.

This clonotype was found many times. The chain employs TRBV27 and TRBJ2-2; TRBD2 might be the D (5 bases). The length of the CDR3 is 14 residues. The germline V and J ends were trimmed by 4 bases and 6 bases, with 12 bases remaining between them. Per the germline V gene, CDR1 is MNHEY and CDR2 is SMNVEV (reference sequence). CDR3 in amino acids: CASSWGVLAGELFF. In DNA, the CDR3 is TGTGCCAGCAGTTGGGGAGTTTTAGCCGGGGAGCTGTTTTTT.

The chain has TRBV3-1 and TRBJ2-7; 9 bases match TRBD1. Germline trimming cut 4 bases from V and 3 bases from J; bases unmatched to any gene: 4. The germline V gene has CDR1 LGHDT and CDR2 YNNKEL (reference sequence). CDR3 length: 14 amino acids. CDR3 DNA: TGTGCCAGCAGCCCCCAGGGACAGGGCTACGAGCAGTACTTC. This sequence encodes CASSPQGQGYEQYF.

Many counts were recorded for this clonotype. The CDR3 spells CASSFLGTTSTDTQYF. CDR3 sequence (DNA): TGTGCCAGCAGCTTTTTGGGGACAACTAGCACAGATACGCAGTATTTT. The J gene is TRBJ2-3, the V gene TRBV13; D possibly corresponds to TRBD1 (6 bases). Germline CDR1 is PRHDT and CDR2 is FYEKMQ (reference sequence). This CDR3 comprises 16 residues. V shed 3 bases and J shed 0 bases, with 13 bases lying between them.

The chain combines TRBV20-1 with TRBJ2-7; 7 bases agree with TRBD1. The CDR3 spans 14 residues. Per the germline V gene, CDR1 is DFQATT and CDR2 is SNEGSKA (reference sequence). The V segment lost 0 bases and the J segment 4 bases; nucleotides outside the gene matches: 6. CDR3 DNA: TGCAGTGCTAGAGAGGCAGGGGGACAATACGAGCAGTACTTC. Its protein is CSAREAGGQYEQYF.

The V call is TRBV6-6, the J call TRBJ1-6, with D possibly TRBD1 on 5 matching bases. The CDR3 is made up of 13 amino acids. Trimming took off 11 bases at V and 7 bases at J, with 15 bases between the two ends. CDR1 is MNHNY, CDR2 SVGAGI, per germline (reference sequence). Written as DNA, the CDR3 is TGTGCCGCTGCGGGGGGGGACAATTCACCCCTCCACTTT. It yields the protein CAAAGGDNSPLHF.

This clonotype was seen ten or more times. The chain employs TRBV18 and TRBJ1-1, with D unresolved. The CDR3 extends over 13 amino acids. Trimming cost V 3 bases and J 1 base, with 6 bases left between them. Germline V gene data show CDR1 as KGHSH and CDR2 as LQKENI. The CDR3 DNA reads as TGTGCCAGCTCACCTCAGAAGAACACTGAAGCTTTCTTT. It specifies CASSPQKNTEAFF.

The sample holds a few counts of this clonotype. The V and J genes are TRBV3-1 and TRBJ1-3; TRBD1 agrees at 8 bases. This CDR3 has 14 residues. The germline V gene encodes CDR1 LGHDT and CDR2 YNNKEL (reference sequence). V dropped 1 base and J dropped 5; count of bases not matched to a gene: 1. CDR3 protein: CASSQAGGRNTIYF. The DNA of the CDR3 is TGTGCCAGCAGCCAAGCAGGGGGCCGAAACACCATATATTTT.

This clonotype has a count of ten or more. The chain employs TRBV20-1 and TRBJ2-3; D call uncertain. V was pared by 3 bases and J by 4 bases, with 17 bases between. Germline V lookup: CDR1 DFQATT, CDR2 SNEGSKA (reference sequence). The CDR3 totals 15 residues. CDR3 loop: CSARPPRRESDTQYF. Written as DNA, the CDR3 is TGCAGTGCTAGGCCCCCCCGGCGTGAATCAGATACGCAGTATTTT.

The chain employs TRBV29-1 and TRBJ2-3, with D unresolved. This CDR3 has 14 residues. Per germline, CDR1 SQVTM and CDR2 ANQGSEA. The V and J ends lost 4 bases and 1 base respectively, with 12 bases between them. CDR3 coding DNA: TGCAGCGTTGCCCAAGGAAGTGGCACAGATACGCAGTATTTT. Protein: CSVAQGSGTDTQYF.

The table lists this clonotype with a few counts. V and J are TRBV5-1 and TRBJ2-1; D is possibly TRBD1 (5 bases). The V end lost 0 bases, the J end lost 4 bases, and 14 bases lay between the germline ends. This CDR3 comprises 16 residues. Germline V gene sequence: CDR1 SGHRS, CDR2 YFSETQ. CDR3 protein: CASSLERSQGYNEQFF. CDR3 coding DNA: TGCGCCAGCAGCTTGGAAAGGTCCCAGGGTTACAATGAGCAGTTCTTC.

This clonotype was seen a few times. The gene calls are TRBV28 and TRBJ2-7; D unclear. V was clipped by 6 bases and J by 5 bases, with 8 bases between them. Germline lookup yields CDR1 MDHEN and CDR2 SYDVKM. This CDR3 contains 11 residues. The CDR3 region is CASSLDNEQYF. CDR3 in DNA: TGTGCCAGCAGCTTAGACAACGAGCAGTACTTC. The whole variable domain, remainder taken from reference TRBV28 and TRBJ2-7, is DVKVTQSSRYLVKRTGEKVFLECVQDMDHENMFWYRQDPGLGLRLIYFSYDVKMKEKGDIPEGYSVSREKKERFSLILESASTNQTSMYLCASSLDNEQYFGPGTRLTVT.

The chain combines TRBV7-2 with TRBJ2-3; D not resolved. The V end was cut by 1 base, the J end by 2 bases, with 4 bases between. CDR1 and CDR2 from the germline V gene are SGHTA and FQGNSA. The CDR3 is 13 residues long. The CDR3 loop is CASSLGYTDTQYF. The CDR3 region has the DNA TGTGCCAGCAGCTTAGGCTACACAGATACGCAGTATTTT.

In its sample, this clonotype was seen many times. The chain carries TRBV12-3 or TRBV12-4 and TRBJ2-1; possible D gene TRBD2, 5 bases. The CDR3 is 14 amino acids. The V and J ends lost 3 bases and 0 bases respectively, with 6 bases between them. This chain's CDR3 is CASSFGSSYNEQFF. CDR3 sequence (DNA): TGTGCCAGCAGTTTTGGGAGCTCCTACAATGAGCAGTTCTTC.

Remarks on this clonotype: This sequence may be a read error, since a much larger clone differs from it by one base. V gene TRBV7-2 combines with J gene TRBJ2-7; D unclear. Per germline, CDR1 SGHTA and CDR2 FQGNSA. There are 11 residues in the CDR3. Trimming took off 4 bases at V and 2 bases at J, with 3 bases between the two ends. The CDR3: CASSSTYEQYF. The CDR3 region has the DNA TGTGCCAGCAGCTCCACCTACGAGCAGTACTTC.

This clonotype has at least ten counts. CDR3 coding DNA: TGTGCCAGCAGCTTAGAACTAGCGGATTTAACCGGGGAGCTGTTTTTT. Residues: CASSLELADLTGELFF. The chain employs TRBV7-7 and TRBJ2-2; TRBD2 matches 8 bases. The J segment lost 5 bases and the V segment lost 1 base, leaving 6 bases of the junction unmatched. The CDR3 runs to 16 residues. CDR1 is SSHAT and CDR2 is FNYEAQ in the germline V gene (reference sequence).

This chain uses TRBV24-1 with TRBJ2-1, with D perhaps given as TRBD1 or TRBD2 (5 bases each). The CDR3 sequence is 17 residues long. Deletions cut 4 bases from V and 0 bases from J, with 15 bases between. Per the germline V gene, CDR1 is KGHDR and CDR2 is SFDVKD. This CDR3 reads CATSDRGARSSYNEQFF. CDR3 sequence (DNA): TGTGCCACCAGTGACCGGGGCGCGAGGAGCTCCTACAATGAGCAGTTCTTC.

This clonotype was counted many times. V is TRBV6-5 and J is TRBJ2-2; possibly TRBD1 for D (6 bases). Trimming shortened V by 6 bases and J by 2 bases, and 19 bases separated the two germline ends. The germline V gene encodes CDR1 MNHEY and CDR2 SVGAGI. The CDR3 totals 17 residues. Here the CDR3 DNA reads TGTGCCAGCAGCCCCCTCCTGGACAGAATCAACACCGGGGAGCTGTTTTTT. As protein: CASSPLLDRINTGELFF.

This sequence joins TRBV20-1 and TRBJ1-6, with a possible D match to TRBD1 (5 bases). Germline lookup yields CDR1 DFQATT and CDR2 SNEGSKA (reference sequence). V was cut by 0 bases and J by 2 bases, with 11 bases left in between. The CDR3 spans 16 residues. The CDR3 protein is CSARDSSRAYNSPLHF. The CDR3 DNA sequence: TGCAGTGCTAGAGATTCCAGCAGGGCCTATAATTCACCCCTCCACTTT.

This rearrangement joins TRBV6-5 to TRBJ2-2; 9 bases line up with TRBD2. Germline V gene sequence: CDR1 MNHEY, CDR2 SVGAGI. The CDR3 runs 17 residues. V lost 2 bases to trimming and J lost 6 bases; unmatched junction nucleotides: 10. The CDR3 nucleotides are TGTGCCAGCAGTTACAGTTGGAGGCGGGAGGGCCCCGGGGAGCTGTTTTTT. This sequence encodes CASSYSWRREGPGELFF.